This T cell receptor (beta chain) was sequenced during a study of PD-L1 blockade in urothelial cancer. The protocol was immunoSEQ multiplex PCR, while the TCRdb copy is restricted to in-frame clones and leaves out a portion. This table holds 46,000 or so clones, roughly 87% found once. CDR1 MNHNY and CDR2 SVGAGI come from the germline V gene (reference sequence). With V trimmed by 3 bases and J by 4 bases, 1 base remained unmatched. The CDR3 covers 13 residues. The clonotype was recovered from a man in his sixties with urothelial cancer. Here the sequenced sample was PBMCs, taken around atezolizumab (anti-PD-L1) treatment. The chain combines TRBV6-6 with TRBJ2-5; TRBD1 matches 8 bases. The CDR3 coding sequence is TGTGCCAGCAGTTATACAGGGGGAGAGACCCAGTACTTC. Protein product: CASSYTGGETQYF.